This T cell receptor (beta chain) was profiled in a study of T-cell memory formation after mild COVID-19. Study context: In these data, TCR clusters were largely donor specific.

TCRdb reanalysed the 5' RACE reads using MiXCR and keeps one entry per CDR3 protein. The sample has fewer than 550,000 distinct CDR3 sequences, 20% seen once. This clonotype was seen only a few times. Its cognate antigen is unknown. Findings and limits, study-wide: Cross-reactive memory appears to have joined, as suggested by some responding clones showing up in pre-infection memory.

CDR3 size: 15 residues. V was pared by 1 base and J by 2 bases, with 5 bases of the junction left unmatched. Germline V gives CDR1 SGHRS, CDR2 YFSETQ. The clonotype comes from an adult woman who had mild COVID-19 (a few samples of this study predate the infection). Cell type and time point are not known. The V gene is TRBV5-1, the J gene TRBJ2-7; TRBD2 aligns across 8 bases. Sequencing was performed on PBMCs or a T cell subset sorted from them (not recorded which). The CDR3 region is CASSLRGGTPYEQYF. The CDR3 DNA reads TGCGCCAGCAGCTTGCGGGGGGGCACGCCCTACGAGCAGTACTTC.